Each of the 20 T cell receptor beta chains below was sequenced from the same sample in a study of blood T cell repertoires in COVID-19. Generated by immunoSEQ multiplex PCR, the TCRdb table keeps only in-frame clones and is missing some. There are about 390,000 clones in the sample; over 75% occur only once, and 2.3% lies in the top ten. The sample taken for sequencing was peripheral blood. The receptors derive from a woman aged 55 to 70 with COVID-19, enrolled during active disease.

As DNA, the CDR3 is TGTGCCAGCAGTTACGGCGGGGGAACCTACAATGAGCAGTTCTTC. It encodes CASSYGGGTYNEQFF. This chain links TRBV6-5 with TRBJ2-1; TRBD2 matches 7 bases. CDR1 is MNHEY and CDR2 is SVGAGI in the germline V gene. The CDR3 contains 15 residues. V shed 2 bases, J shed 2 bases, and the junction held 3 bases outside the gene matches.

The chain carries TRBV30 and TRBJ1-1; D perhaps matches TRBD1 (5 bases). This CDR3 comprises 14 residues. Germline V gives CDR1 GTSNPN, CDR2 SVGIG (reference sequence). The V and J ends lost 3 bases and 6 bases respectively, with 17 bases between them. CDR3 sequence (DNA): TGTGCCTGGAGGGAGGAGGGACGAAACGCTGAAGCTTTCTTT. It translates to CAWREEGRNAEAFF.

Here the CDR3 reads CASSDGGGYNEQFF. CDR3 DNA: TGTGCCAGCAGTGACGGGGGGGGTTACAATGAGCAGTTCTTC. The chain couples TRBV2 to TRBJ2-1; 8 nucleotides match TRBD2. The CDR3 totals 14 residues. The V gene end was trimmed by 3 bases and the J gene end by 4 bases; junction bases not matched to a gene: 2. Per the germline V gene, CDR1 is SNHLY and CDR2 is FYNNEI.

The V and J genes are TRBV30 and TRBJ1-5; D is uncertain. V lost 0 bases to trimming and J lost 4 bases, with 10 bases between them. CDR3 length: 14 amino acids. The germline V gene has CDR1 GTSNPN and CDR2 SVGIG (reference sequence). CDR3 residues: CAWSVQQLNQPQHF. The CDR3 DNA reads as TGTGCCTGGAGTGTACAACAGCTAAATCAGCCCCAGCATTTT.

In DNA form, the CDR3 reads TGTGCCAGTAGTGGGACAGGACGGTACGAGCAGTACTTC. Encoded protein: CASSGTGRYEQYF. The V call is TRBV19, the J call TRBJ2-7; 8 nucleotides align to TRBD1. The CDR3 consists of 13 residues. Germline V CDR1 and CDR2: LNHDA, SQIVND (reference sequence). Trimming removed 5 bases from V and 4 bases from J; junction bases left unmatched: 4.

This rearrangement joins TRBV28 to TRBJ1-5; no firm D call. The CDR3 has 14 amino acids. The V gene lost 5 bases and the J gene lost 4 bases, with 12 bases spanning the gap. The germline V gene has CDR1 MDHEN and CDR2 SYDVKM. CDR3 in amino acids: CASSPGGRNQPQHF. The CDR3, as DNA: TGTGCCAGCAGTCCTGGAGGGAGGAATCAGCCCCAGCATTTT.

V gene TRBV18 combines with J gene TRBJ1-3, with a weak D call TRBD1 (6 bases). The CDR3 has 17 amino acids. Germline CDR1 reads KGHSH; CDR2 reads LQKENI. The V and J ends lost 4 bases and 0 bases respectively, with 16 bases between them. The CDR3 sequence is CASSQTGQSVSGNTIYF. The CDR3 DNA reads as TGTGCCAGCTCACAAACCGGACAGTCGGTCTCTGGAAACACCATATATTTT.

This clone has only one observation. The chain links TRBV30 to TRBJ1-1; D may be TRBD1 (5 bases). Germline CDR1 is GTSNPN and CDR2 is SVGIG (reference sequence). The CDR3 is 15 residues long. With 0 bases removed from V and 3 bases from J, the gap between germline ends came to 14 bases. CDR3 nucleotides: TGTGCCTGGAGTGTACGTTCAGGGCAATACACTGAAGCTTTCTTT. Amino acid sequence: CAWSVRSGQYTEAFF. Filled out from reference TRBV30 and TRBJ1-1, the complete variable domain reads SQTIHQWPATLVQPVGSPLSLECTVEGTSNPNLYWYRQAAGRGLQLLFYSVGIGQISSEVPQNLSASRPQDRQFILSSKKLLLSDSGFYLCAWSVRSGQYTEAFFGQGTRLTVV.

The genes are TRBV7-3 and TRBJ2-7; 10 bases fit TRBD1. The J segment lost 5 bases and the V segment lost 6 bases, leaving 10 bases of the junction unmatched. In germline, CDR1 is SGHTA, CDR2 FQGTGA. CDR3 size: 15 residues. The CDR3 loop reads CASSFGGQGLHEQYF. The CDR3 DNA sequence: TGTGCCAGCAGTTTCGGGGGACAGGGGTTACACGAGCAGTACTTC.

The V and J genes are TRBV5-1 and TRBJ1-1, with D hard to call. The germline V and J ends were trimmed by 3 bases and 7 bases, with 16 bases remaining between them. Germline V gives CDR1 SGHRS, CDR2 YFSETQ. The CDR3 runs 14 residues. CDR3 DNA: TGCGCCAGCAGCTCCCCCCGAGGCAGCGTTGAAGCTTTCTTT. Translating it yields CASSSPRGSVEAFF.

The CDR3 is CASSSEVGANVLTF. CDR3 nucleotide sequence: TGTGCCAGCAGCTCAGAGGTCGGGGCCAACGTCCTGACTTTC. The rearrangement joins TRBV7-9 to TRBJ2-6; D unclear. The germline V gene encodes CDR1 SEHNR and CDR2 FQNEAQ (reference sequence). Trimming stripped 4 bases from V and 4 bases from J, with 8 bases between. This CDR3 contains 14 residues.

The rearrangement links TRBV5-1 to TRBJ2-1, with 8 bases identical to TRBD2. From germline, CDR1 is SGHRS and CDR2 YFSETQ. V was pared by 7 bases and J by 5 bases, with 14 bases of the junction left unmatched. CDR3 length: 16 residues. The CDR3 bases are TGCGCCAGCCGCTCCTTGGGCGGGGGGCAGGACAATGAGCAGTTCTTC. Translated, it gives CASRSLGGGQDNEQFF.

This chain links TRBV9 with TRBJ2-3; 9 nucleotides match TRBD2. Per germline, CDR1 SGDLS and CDR2 YYNGEE. V shed 5 bases, J shed 4 bases, and the junction held 14 bases outside the gene matches. This CDR3 has 17 amino acids. In nucleotides, the CDR3 is TGTGCCAGCAGTGCCATAGGGAGCGGGGGGTTCGCAGATACGCAGTATTTT. Translating gives CASSAIGSGGFADTQYF. Complete variable domain (other parts from reference TRBV9 and TRBJ2-3): DSGVTQTPKHLITATGQRVTLRCSPRSGDLSVYWYQQSLDQGLQFLIQYYNGEERAKGNILERFSAQQFPDLHSELNLSSLELGDSALYFCASSAIGSGGFADTQYFGPGTRLTVL.

The chain employs TRBV7-3 and TRBJ2-1, with TRBD2 matching 10 bases. CDR1 SGHTA and CDR2 FQGTGA come from the germline V gene. The CDR3 has 16 residues. V lost 5 bases and J lost 4; bases outside the gene matches: 8. The CDR3 nucleotides read TGTGCCAGCAGCGAATTTAGCGGGGGGCCTTACAATGAGCAGTTCTTC. It encodes CASSEFSGGPYNEQFF.

The chain recombines TRBV7-8 with TRBJ1-1, with a weak D call TRBD1 (5 bases). The length of the CDR3 is 12 residues. Germline V gene lookup returns CDR1 SGHVS and CDR2 FQNEAQ. Trimming left V 2 bases short and J 10 bases short, with 11 bases between. CDR3: CASSLSGRGAFF. The CDR3 coding sequence is TGTGCCAGCAGCTTATCAGGGCGGGGAGCTTTCTTT.

This rearrangement joins TRBV12-5 to TRBJ2-5; 8 nucleotides line up with TRBD2. This CDR3 comprises 15 residues. The junction had 6 bases not matched to a gene; V was cut back by 1 base and J by 5 bases. Germline values: CDR1 LGHNT, CDR2 FRNRAP. The CDR3: CASGLGGLEGETQYF. As DNA, the CDR3 is TGTGCTAGTGGTTTGGGGGGACTAGAAGGCGAGACCCAGTACTTC.

The genes are TRBV4-1 and TRBJ2-3, with TRBD2 matching 14 bases. V lost 4 bases and J lost 0; bases outside the gene matches: 6. CDR3 length equals 18 residues. From germline, CDR1 is MGHRA and CDR2 YSYEKL. The CDR3 is CASSLGTSGGLSTDTQYF. The CDR3 nucleotides are TGCGCCAGCAGCCTCGGGACTAGCGGGGGCCTTAGCACAGATACGCAGTATTTT.

This rearrangement joins TRBV6-5 to TRBJ1-2, with D unresolved. The CDR3 is 12 residues long. Germline CDR1 reads MNHEY; CDR2 reads SVGAGI. V lost 7 bases and J 4 bases, leaving 10 bases between the germline ends. Here the CDR3 reads CASTRGSYGYTF. CDR3 in DNA: TGTGCCAGCACGAGAGGATCCTATGGCTACACCTTC.

This chain joins TRBV2 and TRBJ2-5, with D tentatively TRBD2 (6 bases). CDR3 length equals 17 residues. Germline-derived CDR1 and CDR2 are SNHLY and FYNNEI. Trimming took off 4 bases at V and 5 bases at J, with 23 bases between the two ends. CDR3 region: CASSAGVLATWGETQYF. As DNA, the CDR3 is TGTGCCAGCAGTGCCGGAGTACTAGCCACTTGGGGGGAGACCCAGTACTTC.

The J gene is TRBJ2-7, the V gene TRBV7-2, with a weak D call TRBD1 (6 bases). The V end lost 5 bases, the J end lost 2 bases, and 16 bases lay between the germline ends. The CDR3 extends over 15 amino acids. CDR1 and CDR2 from the germline V gene are SGHTA and FQGNSA. The CDR3 DNA sequence: TGTGCCAGCAGCCAAGACAGGACTTCGGCCTACGAGCAGTACTTC. This codes for CASSQDRTSAYEQYF. The full variable domain, with the rest looked up from reference TRBV7-2 and TRBJ2-7, is GAGVSQSPSNKVTEKGKDVELRCDPISGHTALYWYRQSLGQGLEFLIYFQGNSAPDKSGLPSDRFSAERTGGSVSTLTIQRTQQEDSAVYLCASSQDRTSAYEQYFGPGTRLTVT.